A single sample gave rise to the 21 T cell receptor beta chains below, sequenced in a study of graft-versus-host responses after intestinal transplantation. Libraries were prepared by immunoSEQ multiplex PCR; TCRdb keeps only in-frame clonotypes and omits some of them. There are roughly 80,000 clones in the sample; roughly 87% occur only once, and about 8% lies in the top ten. These receptors have no known antigen. The sample here was unstimulated CD8+ T cells sorted from spleen or lymph node cells, taken before transplant. Receptors were obtained from a human donor who was the organ donor for an intestinal transplant.

CDR3 nucleotide sequence: TGTGCCAGCAGTTACGTCAACAGGGTCCGGAACACTGAAGCTTTCTTT. It is translated as CASSYVNRVRNTEAFF. V is TRBV6-5 and J is TRBJ1-1; D might be TRBD1 (6 bases). The CDR3 is 16 residues long. The ends were cut back, 2 bases at V and 1 base at J, with 14 bases in the middle. CDR1 is MNHEY and CDR2 is SVGAGI in the germline V gene.

The chain has TRBV28 and TRBJ1-1; D unresolved. With 2 bases removed from V and 5 bases from J, the gap between germline ends came to 9 bases. The CDR3 is 13 amino acids. Germline CDR1 MDHEN, CDR2 SYDVKM. CDR3 amino acids: CASSLSAGTEAFF. The CDR3 DNA reads as TGTGCCAGCAGTTTAAGCGCCGGGACTGAAGCTTTCTTT.

In DNA, the CDR3 is TGCAGCGTTGAGCGGGGAGCGGGGGTCACAGATACGCAGTATTTT. Protein sequence: CSVERGAGVTDTQYF. The chain joins TRBV29-1 to TRBJ2-3; 8 nucleotides line up with TRBD2. The CDR3 runs to 15 residues. Germline V gives CDR1 SQVTM, CDR2 ANQGSEA. V lost 3 bases and J lost 2; bases outside the gene matches: 7.

This chain uses TRBV9 with TRBJ2-7; TRBD2 agrees at 8 bases. The germline V gene encodes CDR1 SGDLS and CDR2 YYNGEE. CDR3 length equals 14 residues. V was clipped by 0 bases and J by 3 bases; unmatched bases: 2. The CDR3 DNA reads TGTGCCAGCAGCGTAGGTAGCGGGGACTACGAGCAGTACTTC. It specifies CASSVGSGDYEQYF.

The chain has TRBV4-1 and TRBJ2-7; D might be TRBD1 (6 bases). CDR3 size: 15 residues. V lost 0 bases and J 4 bases, leaving 13 bases between the germline ends. From germline, CDR1 is MGHRA and CDR2 YSYEKL. Here the CDR3 DNA reads TGCGCCAGCAGCCAAGATACAGGGTTTCCGTACGAGCAGTACTTC. Protein: CASSQDTGFPYEQYF.

The chain employs TRBV28 and TRBJ1-6; D is ambiguous. Germline CDR1 reads MDHEN; CDR2 reads SYDVKM. The CDR3 totals 16 residues. V was pared by 4 bases and J by 5 bases, with 15 bases between. CDR3: CASSYHTSQDNSPLHF. CDR3 nucleotides: TGTGCCAGCAGTTACCATACCTCTCAGGATAATTCACCCCTCCACTTT.

The J gene is TRBJ1-4, the V gene TRBV2; maybe TRBD1 (5 bases). The CDR3 is 14 amino acids. The germline V and J ends were trimmed by 2 bases and 6 bases, with 10 bases remaining between them. CDR1 and CDR2 from the germline V gene are SNHLY and FYNNEI. CDR3 protein: CASSEWLGDEKLFF. As DNA, the CDR3 is TGTGCCAGCAGTGAATGGTTGGGGGATGAAAAACTGTTTTTT.

This sequence joins TRBV4-2 and TRBJ2-7; D is unclear. V lost 4 bases and J 0 bases, leaving 25 bases between the germline ends. The CDR3 has 19 residues. Germline V lookup: CDR1 LGHNA, CDR2 YNFKEQ. Here the CDR3 reads CASSPEGSRQTVGSYEQYF. As DNA, the CDR3 is TGTGCCAGCAGCCCGGAAGGGTCCAGACAAACCGTGGGCTCCTACGAGCAGTACTTC.

J is TRBJ2-7 and V is TRBV30; D remains ambiguous. The V end was cut by 4 bases, the J end by 5 bases, with 9 bases between. The CDR3 extends over 11 amino acids. Germline V lookup: CDR1 GTSNPN, CDR2 SVGIG (reference sequence). CDR3 amino acids: CAWNNINEQYF. DNA for the CDR3: TGTGCCTGGAATAACATTAACGAGCAGTACTTC.

The chain combines TRBV18 with TRBJ1-5, with D uncertain. Trimming shortened V by 1 base and J by 9 bases, and 10 bases separated the two germline ends. Germline CDR1 reads KGHSH; CDR2 reads LQKENI. This CDR3 is built from 13 residues. The CDR3 DNA reads as TGTGCCAGCTCACCACGGGTGGGAAGGCCCCAGCATTTT. It encodes CASSPRVGRPQHF.

V usage is TRBV5-1 and J usage is TRBJ2-7; D gene unclear. V was pared by 4 bases and J by 1 base, with 15 bases between. The CDR3 contains 15 residues. Germline V gives CDR1 SGHRS, CDR2 YFSETQ. The chain's CDR3 is CASSPWASGSYEQYF. The DNA of the CDR3 is TGCGCCAGCAGCCCTTGGGCTAGTGGGTCCTACGAGCAGTACTTC.

J is TRBJ2-5 and V is TRBV28; 9 positions match TRBD1. TRBJ2-7 matches the DNA end more closely, so the J call is doubtful. This CDR3 contains 15 residues. Germline CDR1 and CDR2: MDHEN and SYDVKM. The CDR3 region has the DNA TGTGCCAGCAGTGCGGACAGGGGACGAGAATACGAGCAGTACTTC. It translates to CASSADRGREYEQYF.

The V call is TRBV7-9, the J call TRBJ2-7; D may be TRBD1 (6 bases). The V gene's germline CDR1 is SEHNR and CDR2 FQNEAQ (reference sequence). There are 15 residues in the CDR3. Deletions cut 3 bases from V and 3 bases from J, with 15 bases between. Here the CDR3 DNA reads TGTGCCAGCAGCTTGGCACAGGGTATCTTCTACGAGCAGTACTTC. Residues: CASSLAQGIFYEQYF.

In this sample, this clone turned up a few times. Other DNA sequences of this sample code for an identical CDR3. The chain couples TRBV6-4 to TRBJ2-3; tentatively, D is TRBD2 (6 bases). CDR3 length: 15 amino acids. V lost 0 bases, J lost 2 bases, and 9 bases lay in between. Germline assignment: CDR1 MRHNA and CDR2 SNTAGT. The CDR3 nucleotides read TGTGCCAGCAGTGACTCGGCGGGGTCCACAGATACGCAGTATTTT. Its protein is CASSDSAGSTDTQYF.

The chain couples TRBV6-5 to TRBJ2-2; D uncertain. In germline, CDR1 is MNHEY, CDR2 SVGAGI. The CDR3 spans 14 residues. V lost 0 bases and J lost 6, with 8 bases in between. The DNA of the CDR3 is TGTGCCAGCAGTTACTCGGGCGCCCCCGGGGAGCTGTTTTTT. As protein: CASSYSGAPGELFF.

V gene TRBV15 combines with J gene TRBJ1-3; D is unclear. The CDR3 sequence is 17 residues long. Germline-derived CDR1 and CDR2 are LNHNV and YYDKDF (reference sequence). Trimming took 3 bases from V and 7 from J, leaving 22 bases between them. Here the CDR3 DNA reads TGTGCCACCAGCAGCGTTGTACGCACAACACTTGGGAACACCATATATTTT. Its translation: CATSSVVRTTLGNTIYF.

The chain couples TRBV7-8 to TRBJ2-7; D uncertain. There are 14 residues in the CDR3. Germline assignment: CDR1 SGHVS and CDR2 FQNEAQ. Deletions cut 5 bases from V and 1 base from J, with 12 bases between. This chain's CDR3 is CASSRHPESYEQYF. CDR3 in DNA: TGTGCCAGCAGCCGCCACCCTGAGTCCTACGAGCAGTACTTC.

This clone came up once. The CDR3 sequence is CASSQEHPTGSHNIFSGNTIYF. The CDR3 coding sequence is TGCGCCAGCAGCCAAGAACATCCGACAGGGTCCCATAACATCTTCTCTGGAAACACCATATATTTT. The chain links TRBV4-1 to TRBJ1-3, with 7 bases aligning to TRBD1. Germline V gene sequence: CDR1 MGHRA, CDR2 YSYEKL. There are 22 residues in the CDR3. The V segment lost 0 bases and the J segment 0 bases; nucleotides outside the gene matches: 20.

This sequence joins TRBV27 and TRBJ2-1; 7 bases fit TRBD2. J gave up 1 base and V 5 bases, and 5 bases lay outside the gene matches. Germline lookup yields CDR1 MNHEY and CDR2 SMNVEV (reference sequence). CDR3 length: 15 residues. CDR3 in amino acids: CASSPGTMSYNEQFF. DNA of the CDR3: TGTGCCAGCAGTCCAGGGACTATGTCCTACAATGAGCAGTTCTTC.

A remark on this clone: Relative to the germline gene, one junction end is altered; a read error may explain this. CDR3 in DNA: TGTGCCAGCAGCGAAATAGCGGGGGCCTACAATAAGCAGTTCTTC. Encoded protein: CASSEIAGAYNKQFF. The chain links TRBV9 to TRBJ2-1, with 9 positions matching TRBD2. There are 15 residues in the CDR3. Per germline, CDR1 SGDLS and CDR2 YYNGEE.

The genes are TRBV18 and TRBJ2-7, with D perhaps matching TRBD2 (5 bases). Germline assignment: CDR1 KGHSH and CDR2 LQKENI. The ends were cut back, 5 bases at V and 0 bases at J, with 17 bases in the middle. The CDR3 has 16 residues. CDR3 DNA: TGTGCCAGCTCAACCAGGAGGAAACCTAGCTCCTACGAGCAGTACTTC. The encoded protein is CASSTRRKPSSYEQYF.